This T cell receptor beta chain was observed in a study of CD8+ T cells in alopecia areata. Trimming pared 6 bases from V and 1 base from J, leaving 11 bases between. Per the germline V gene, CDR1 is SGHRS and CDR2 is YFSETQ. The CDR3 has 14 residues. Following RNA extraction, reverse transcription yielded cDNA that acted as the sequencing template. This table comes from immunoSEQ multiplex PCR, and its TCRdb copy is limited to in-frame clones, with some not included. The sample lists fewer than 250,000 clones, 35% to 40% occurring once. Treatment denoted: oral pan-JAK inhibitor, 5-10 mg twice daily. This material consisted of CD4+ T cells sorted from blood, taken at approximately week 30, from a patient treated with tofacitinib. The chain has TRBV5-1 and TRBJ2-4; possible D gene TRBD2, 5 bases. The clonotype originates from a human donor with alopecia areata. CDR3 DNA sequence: TGCGCCAGCAAGGAGGCCCTGGCCAAAAACATTCAGTACTTC. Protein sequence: CASKEALAKNIQYF.